In its sample, the clone carrying this T cell receptor (beta chain) was seen a few times. The target antigen is unknown. CDR1 SGHAT and CDR2 FQNNGV come from the germline V gene. V lost 0 bases to trimming and J lost 4 bases, with 7 bases between them. The CDR3 length is 13 residues. The data originate from a study of blood T cells in healthy people across ages. Study-level findings and limits: The authors considered diversity estimates from one million T cells to be underestimates. More naive CD4+ cells and higher diversity marked long-lived donors relative to aged donors. Roughly linear declines in TCR beta diversity per million T cells occurred with age.

Alongside a J-beta primer mix, a sample-barcoded 5' primer served in a second PCR lasting roughly 7 to 12 cycles. Each sample provided no less than 2.5 million CDR3-containing paired-end reads. From the 5' RACE reads, TCRdb called clonotypes with MiXCR, one entry per CDR3 protein. The sample includes about 2 million distinct CDR3 sequences, about 50% seen only once; the top ten take roughly 2.1%. The receptor was derived from a middle-aged woman in good health. The sample taken for sequencing was blood. This chain uses TRBV11-2 with TRBJ2-7; D is possibly TRBD2 (5 bases). CDR3 residues: CASSLEDLYEQYF. DNA for the CDR3: TGTGCCAGCAGCTTAGAGGACTTATACGAGCAGTACTTC.